This TCR beta chain is drawn from a study of OX40 agonist ivuxolimab in advanced cancers. Germline V gene lookup returns CDR1 SGHAT and CDR2 FQNNGV. The CDR3 sequence is 13 residues long. Trimming removed 7 bases at V and 5 bases at J, with 13 bases between. With baseline, cycle 4 day 1, and cycle 7 day 1 as timepoints, blood was sampled. The table came from immunoSEQ multiplex PCR; TCRdb's copy has only in-frame clones and leaves some out. The table records about 71,000 clones, about 78% of them present only once. The gene calls are TRBV11-2 and TRBJ2-3; the D gene is possibly TRBD2 (7 bases). Specimen: CD4+ or CD8+ T cells sorted from blood, collected in a trial of the OX40 agonist ivuxolimab. This TCR was sampled from an adult with an advanced solid tumor such as melanoma, head and neck, liver or kidney cancer. The CDR3 reads CASKGGGLDTQYF. In DNA form, the CDR3 reads TGTGCCAGCAAAGGGGGGGGACTAGATACGCAGTATTTT.